Sequencing of this TCR beta chain was carried out in a study of blood T cell repertoires in COVID-19. Study summary: Samples representing acute and convalescent COVID-19 were sourced from the United States, Italy and Spain.

Authors' data handling: Amplifying reference gene primers gave estimates of nucleated cell counts. The data were produced by immunoSEQ multiplex PCR, yet TCRdb's version contains in-frame clones alone and is incomplete. From that table come the V and J calls and clone size; the DNA was used to work out D and trimming. The sample includes some 150,000 clones, 80% to 90% of them seen just once. The V gene lost 1 base and the J gene lost 7 bases, with 10 bases spanning the gap. CDR3 size: 13 residues. Germline V lookup: CDR1 LGHNA, CDR2 YNFKEQ. The V gene is TRBV4-2, the J gene TRBJ1-2; D remains unclear. Sequenced input: peripheral blood. This sequence originates from a human donor with acute or convalescent COVID-19. The donor label of this sample is uncertain. Written as DNA, the CDR3 is TGTGCCAGCAGCCAAGGGCGGCATTCTGGCTACACCTTC. This sequence encodes CASSQGRHSGYTF.